This TCR beta chain was documented in a study of T cells expressing NK-cell markers. Turning to the study itself: Each TCR beta repertoire originated in sorted T cells that were CD3+CD56+NKG2C+, CD3+CD56+NKG2C- or CD3+CD56-NKG2C+.

This CDR3 is built from 15 residues. The V gene's germline CDR1 is SGHRS and CDR2 YFSETQ. Using the 5' RACE reads, TCRdb records one entry per CDR3 protein without DNA. Recorded here are about 160,000 distinct CDR3 sequences; the top ten clones represent 15% to 20%. The receptor was derived from a woman aged 18 to 75 in good health. The V and J genes are TRBV5-1 and TRBJ2-2; TCRdb indicates TRBD1, and absent DNA this call remains unverified. Sequenced input: blood T cells: a sorted CD56 or NKG2C T cell subset, CD4+ or CD8+ T cells, or bulk PBMC T cells (not recorded which). CDR3 protein: CASRSGTGGTGELFF.